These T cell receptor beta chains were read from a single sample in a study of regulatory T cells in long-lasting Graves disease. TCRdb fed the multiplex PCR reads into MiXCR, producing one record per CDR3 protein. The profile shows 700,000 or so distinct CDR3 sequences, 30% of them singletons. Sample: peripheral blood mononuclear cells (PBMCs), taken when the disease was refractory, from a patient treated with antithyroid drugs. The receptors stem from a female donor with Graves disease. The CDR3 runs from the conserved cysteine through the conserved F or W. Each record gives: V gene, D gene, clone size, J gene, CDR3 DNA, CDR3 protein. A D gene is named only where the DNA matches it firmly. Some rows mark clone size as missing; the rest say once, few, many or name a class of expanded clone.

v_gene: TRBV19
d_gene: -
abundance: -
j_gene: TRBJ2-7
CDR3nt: TGTGCCAGTAGCAGACAGGCGGGAACCTACGAGCAGTACTTC
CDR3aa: CASSRQAGTYEQYF

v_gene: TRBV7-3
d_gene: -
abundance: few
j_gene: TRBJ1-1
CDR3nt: TGCGCCAGCAGCTCCAGGACGGATGGCACTGAAGCTTTCTTT
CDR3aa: CASSSRTDGTEAFF

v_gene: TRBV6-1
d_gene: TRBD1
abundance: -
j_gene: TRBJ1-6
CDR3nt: TGTGCCAGCACCAAAAGGGGGCTGGATTCACCCCTCCACTTT
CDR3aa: CASTKRGLDSPLHF

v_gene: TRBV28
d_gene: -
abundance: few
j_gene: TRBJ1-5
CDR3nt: TGTGCCAGCAGGACAAACAATCAGCCCCAGCATTTT
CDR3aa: CASRTNNQPQHF

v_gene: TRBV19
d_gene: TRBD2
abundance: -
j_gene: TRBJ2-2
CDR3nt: TGTGCCAGTAGGGGACGGGGGGAGTGGAACACCGGGGAGCTGTTTTTT
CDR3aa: CASRGRGEWNTGELFF

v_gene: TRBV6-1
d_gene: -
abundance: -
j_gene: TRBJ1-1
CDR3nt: TGTGCCGGAAGGGATTGGACTGAAGCTTTCTTT
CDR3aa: CAGRDWTEAFF

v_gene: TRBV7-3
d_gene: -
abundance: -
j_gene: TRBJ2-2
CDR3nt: TGTGCCAGCAGCTTAGGCAGGTCGAACACCGGGGAGCTGTTTTTT
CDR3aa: CASSLGRSNTGELFF

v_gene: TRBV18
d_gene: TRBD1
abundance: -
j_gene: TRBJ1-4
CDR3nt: TGTGCCAGCTCACCCGGACAGGACGAGCTTGAAAAACTGTTTTTT
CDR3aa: CASSPGQDELEKLFF

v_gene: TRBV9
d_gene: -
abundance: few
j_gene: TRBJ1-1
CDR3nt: TGTGCCAGCAGCGTAGAGTCAGGGGAGTCGGACACTGAAGCTTTCTTT
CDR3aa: CASSVESGESDTEAFF

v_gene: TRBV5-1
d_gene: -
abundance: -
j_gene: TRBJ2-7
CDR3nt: TGCGCCAGCAGCTCTCAGACAGACTACGAGCAGTACTTC
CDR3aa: CASSSQTDYEQYF

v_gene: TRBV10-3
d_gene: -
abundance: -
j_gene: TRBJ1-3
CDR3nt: TGTGCCATCAGTCGGGCATCAGGAAACACCATATATTTT
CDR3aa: CAISRASGNTIYF

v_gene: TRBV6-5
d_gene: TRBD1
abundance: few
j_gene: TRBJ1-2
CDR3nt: TGTGCCAGCAGTTACAAGGGGGCGGGCTATGGCTACACCTTC
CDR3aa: CASSYKGAGYGYTF

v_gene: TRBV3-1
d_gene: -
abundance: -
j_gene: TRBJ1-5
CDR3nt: TGTGCCAGCAGCCAAGACAGGTTCAATCAGCCCCAGCATTTT
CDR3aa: CASSQDRFNQPQHF

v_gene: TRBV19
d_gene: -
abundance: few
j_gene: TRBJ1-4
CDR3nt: TGTGCCAGTACGCCGCCGGGGGGCGCAGAAACTAATGAAAAACTGTTTTTT
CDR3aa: CASTPPGGAETNEKLFF

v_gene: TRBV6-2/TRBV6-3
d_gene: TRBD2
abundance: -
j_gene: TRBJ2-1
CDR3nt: TGTGCCAGCACACCGCCGGGACTAGGGAATGAGCAGTTCTTC
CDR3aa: CASTPPGLGNEQFF

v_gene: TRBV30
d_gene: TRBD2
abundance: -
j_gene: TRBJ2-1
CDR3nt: TGTGCCTGGAGTGTACCGACTAGCGGGCCCTACAATGAGCAGTTCTTC
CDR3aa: CAWSVPTSGPYNEQFF

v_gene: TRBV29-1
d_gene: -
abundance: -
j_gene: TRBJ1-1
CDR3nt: TGCAGCGTTGTGGTTTCAATCACTGAAGCTTTCTTT
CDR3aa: CSVVVSITEAFF

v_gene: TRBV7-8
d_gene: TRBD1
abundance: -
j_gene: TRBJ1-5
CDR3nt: TGTGCCAGCAGCTTAGGACAGGGGAGGACTAATCAGCCCCAGCATTTT
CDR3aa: CASSLGQGRTNQPQHF

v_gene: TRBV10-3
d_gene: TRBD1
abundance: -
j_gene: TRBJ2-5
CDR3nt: TGTGCCATCAGTGCCACGACAGGGGGCCGGGAGACCCAGTACTTC
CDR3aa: CAISATTGGRETQYF

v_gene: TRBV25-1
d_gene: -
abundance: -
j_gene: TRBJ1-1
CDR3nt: TGTGCCAGCAGTGCACCGGGCAGCAAGAACACTGAAGCTTTCTTT
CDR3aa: CASSAPGSKNTEAFF

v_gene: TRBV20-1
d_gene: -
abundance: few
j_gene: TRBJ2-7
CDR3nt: TGCAGTGCCCAACCCCGGGACCACTCCTACGAGCAGTACTTC
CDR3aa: CSAQPRDHSYEQYF

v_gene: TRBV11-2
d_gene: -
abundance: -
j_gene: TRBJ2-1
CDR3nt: TGTGCCAGCAGCTTAGTCCGAGGGGGAGGCTACAATGAGCAGTTCTTC
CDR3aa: CASSLVRGGGYNEQFF

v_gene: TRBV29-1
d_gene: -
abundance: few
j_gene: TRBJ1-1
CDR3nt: TGCAGCGTTGGGAGGACAGATGAAGCTTTCTTT
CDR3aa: CSVGRTDEAFF

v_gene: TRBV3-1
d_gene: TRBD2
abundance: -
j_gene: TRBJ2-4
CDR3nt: TGTGCCAGCAGCCCACCGCTAGCGGGAGGTGGCCGGTTCATTCAGTACTTC
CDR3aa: CASSPPLAGGGRFIQYF

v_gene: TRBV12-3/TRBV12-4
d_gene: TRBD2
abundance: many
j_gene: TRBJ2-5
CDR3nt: TGTGCCAGCAGTTTACAAGCGGGAGGGCCTCGTCGATCCAAAGAGACCCAGTACTTC
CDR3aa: CASSLQAGGPRRSKETQYF

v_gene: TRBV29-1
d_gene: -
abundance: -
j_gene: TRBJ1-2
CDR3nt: TGCAGCGTTGCAACAGGGAAGTTTGGCTACACCTTC
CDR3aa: CSVATGKFGYTF

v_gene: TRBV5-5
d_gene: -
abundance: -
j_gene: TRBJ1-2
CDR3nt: TGTGCCAGCAGCTTGGCCGGGACGCCCGTTCTCTATGGCTACACCTTC
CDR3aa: CASSLAGTPVLYGYTF

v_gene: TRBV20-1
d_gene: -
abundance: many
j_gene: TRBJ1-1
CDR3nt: TGCAGTGCTCCAAACTCACAGGACCTGAACACTGAAGCTTTCTTT
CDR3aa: CSAPNSQDLNTEAFF

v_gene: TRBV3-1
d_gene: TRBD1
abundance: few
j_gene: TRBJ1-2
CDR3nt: TGTGCCAGCAGCCCCCTCTCGAGGACAGGGGTGTCTGGCTACACCTTC
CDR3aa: CASSPLSRTGVSGYTF

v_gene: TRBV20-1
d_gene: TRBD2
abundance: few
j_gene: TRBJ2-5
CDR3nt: TGCAGTGCTAGAGATGCTGCTAGCGGGAGTTACGAGACCCAGTACTTC
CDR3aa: CSARDAASGSYETQYF

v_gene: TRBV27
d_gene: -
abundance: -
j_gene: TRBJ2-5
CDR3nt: TGTGCCAGCAGTCCCCGGGGGGCGGACCGGGAGACCCAGTACTTC
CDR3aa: CASSPRGADRETQYF

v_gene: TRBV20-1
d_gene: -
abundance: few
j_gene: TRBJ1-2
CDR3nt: TGCAGTGCTAAGACCCCATTCTATGGCTACACCTTC
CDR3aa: CSAKTPFYGYTF

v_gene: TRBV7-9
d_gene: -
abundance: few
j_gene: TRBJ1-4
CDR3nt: TGTGCCAGCAGTCCCGGATGGGACGAAAAACTGTTTTTT
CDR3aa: CASSPGWDEKLFF

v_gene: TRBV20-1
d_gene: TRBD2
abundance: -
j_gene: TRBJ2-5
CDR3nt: TGCAGTGCTAGTAGGGACACAGGCCTAGCGGGAGGAGAGACCCAGTACTTC
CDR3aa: CSASRDTGLAGGETQYF

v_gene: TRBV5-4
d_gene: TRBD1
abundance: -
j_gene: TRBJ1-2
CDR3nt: TGTGCCAGCAGCTCAACCACGACAGGGGGTGACTATGGCTACACCTTC
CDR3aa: CASSSTTTGGDYGYTF

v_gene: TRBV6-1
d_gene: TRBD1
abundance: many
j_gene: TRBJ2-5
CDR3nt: TGTGCCAGCAGGGAACTGACAGGGCAGGAGACCCAGTACTTC
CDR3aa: CASRELTGQETQYF

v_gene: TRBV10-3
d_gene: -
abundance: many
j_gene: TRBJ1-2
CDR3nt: TGTGCCATCAAGGCTGGGCAGGGGACGAACTACACCTTC
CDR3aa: CAIKAGQGTNYTF

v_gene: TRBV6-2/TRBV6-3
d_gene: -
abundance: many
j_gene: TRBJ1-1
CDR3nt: TGTGCCAGCAGTGCAATCTTCACTGAAGCTTTCTTT
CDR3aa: CASSAIFTEAFF

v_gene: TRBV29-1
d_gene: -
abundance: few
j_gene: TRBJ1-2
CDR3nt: TGCAGCGTTGTCCGAGGTGGAGGCTACACCTTC
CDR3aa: CSVVRGGGYTF

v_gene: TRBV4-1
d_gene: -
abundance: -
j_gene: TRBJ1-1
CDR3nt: TGCGCCAGCAGCCAAGAAGGGCAGGGGAACACTGAAGCTTTCTTT
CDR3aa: CASSQEGQGNTEAFF

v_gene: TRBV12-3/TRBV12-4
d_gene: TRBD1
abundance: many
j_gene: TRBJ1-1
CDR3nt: TGTGCCAGCCAACCTACAGGGGGCACTGAAGCTTTCTTT
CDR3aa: CASQPTGGTEAFF

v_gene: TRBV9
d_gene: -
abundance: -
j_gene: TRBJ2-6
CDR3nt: TGTGCCAGCAGCGGGAGGCGGCGTTCTGGGGCCAACGTCCTGACTTTC
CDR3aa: CASSGRRRSGANVLTF

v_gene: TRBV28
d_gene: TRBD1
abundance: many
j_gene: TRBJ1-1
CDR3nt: TGTGCCACCCGGACAGGGATCACTGAAGCTTTCTTT
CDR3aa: CATRTGITEAFF

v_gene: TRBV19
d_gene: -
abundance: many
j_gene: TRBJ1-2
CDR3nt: TGTGCCAGTAGATTGACGCGTGGCTACACCTTC
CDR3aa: CASRLTRGYTF

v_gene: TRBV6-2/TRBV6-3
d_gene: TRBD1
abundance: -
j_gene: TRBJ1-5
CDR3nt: TGTGCCAGCAGTGAGGGACAGGGAGTTCAGCCCCAGCATTTT
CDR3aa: CASSEGQGVQPQHF

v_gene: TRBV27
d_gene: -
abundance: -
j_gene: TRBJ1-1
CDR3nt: TGTGCCAGCAGTCCCAAGGCAGGTGGGAGAACTGAAACTTTCTTT
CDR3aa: CASSPKAGGRTETFF

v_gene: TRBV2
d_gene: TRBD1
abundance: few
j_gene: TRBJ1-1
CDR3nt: TGTGCCAGCAGCGCAGACAGGGGGGACACTGAAGCTTTCTTT
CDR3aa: CASSADRGDTEAFF

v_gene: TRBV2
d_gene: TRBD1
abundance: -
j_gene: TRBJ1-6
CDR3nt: TGTGCCAGCAGCTCTGTACAGGGGGGCCCTAATAATTCACCCCTCCACTTT
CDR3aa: CASSSVQGGPNNSPLHF

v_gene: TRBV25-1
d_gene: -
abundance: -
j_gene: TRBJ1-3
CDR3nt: TGTGCCAGCAGTGAAGGGGACCTCTCTGGAAACACCATATATTTT
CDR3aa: CASSEGDLSGNTIYF

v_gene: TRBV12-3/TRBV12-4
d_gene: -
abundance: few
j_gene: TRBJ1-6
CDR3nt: TGTGCCAGCAGTATCTCAGGGGCACCCCTCCACTTT
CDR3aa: CASSISGAPLHF

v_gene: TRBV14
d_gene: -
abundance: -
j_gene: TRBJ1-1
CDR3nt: TGTGCCAGCCGGATGGGGAACACTGAAGCTTTCTTT
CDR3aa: CASRMGNTEAFF

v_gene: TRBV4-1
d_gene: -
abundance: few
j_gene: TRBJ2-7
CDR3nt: TGCGCCAGCAGCAACCCCGGCCTGAGGAGGGGCTACGAGCAGTACTTC
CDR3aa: CASSNPGLRRGYEQYF

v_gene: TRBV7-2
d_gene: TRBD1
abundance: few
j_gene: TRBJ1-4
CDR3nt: TGTGCCAGCAGCTTAGCGGTAACAGGGGACGAAAAACTGTTTTTT
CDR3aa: CASSLAVTGDEKLFF